The entry below gives a single TCR beta chain sequence along with its context. The sample comes from a study of blood T cell repertoires in COVID-19. For the study at large: Whether acute or convalescent, the COVID-19 samples came from the United States, Italy and Spain. In each case, the material was cDNA or gDNA derived from T cells, B-cell-depleted T cells, or PBMCs.

Enrolled during active infection, Seattle patients were then followed longitudinally. As handled by the study authors: Reference gene primer amplification yielded estimated nucleated cell counts. Measured with immunoSEQ multiplex PCR; TCRdb has only the in-frame clones, and not every one. From that table come the V and J calls and clone size; the DNA was used to work out D and trimming. Here the sample spans almost 200,000 clones, around 85% being singletons. Germline values: CDR1 GTSNPN, CDR2 SVGIG (reference sequence). The CDR3 has 16 residues. V gave up 5 bases and J gave up 4 bases; unmatched junction bases: 11.

The sample was peripheral blood. The clonotype was recovered from a man between 60 and 70 years old with COVID-19, enrolled during active disease. V is TRBV30 and J is TRBJ1-5, with 10 positions matching TRBD1. CDR3 bases: TGTGCCTGGGGCACCGGGACAGGGGCAAGAAATCAGCCCCAGCATTTT. It specifies CAWGTGTGARNQPQHF.